The rows below give T cell receptor beta chains drawn from one sample of a study of blood T cell repertoires in COVID-19. Sequencing was performed with immunoSEQ multiplex PCR; in TCRdb, only in-frame clones are kept and a portion is missing. The profile covers about 210,000 clones, with 65% to 90% appearing a single time and 5% to 6.5% taken by the ten largest. Input material: peripheral blood. These TCRs come from a middle-aged man with COVID-19, enrolled during active disease. Both conserved end residues are part of each CDR3. D genes are given only for firm matches. Clone size is shown for a subset of rows, as once, few, many or a class of expanded clone.

D	size	J	V	DNA	CDR3
-	few	TRBJ1-3	TRBV12-3/TRBV12-4	TGTGCCAGCACCAGGGTCTCTGGAAACACCATATATTTT	CASTRVSGNTIYF
TRBD1	once	TRBJ2-7	TRBV6-5	TGTGCCAGCAGCAGGGGGCCGTACGAGCAGTACTTC	CASSRGPYEQYF
TRBD1	-	TRBJ2-2	TRBV11-2	TGTGCCAGCAGCGCGGGGACAGGGAGGACCGGGGAGCTGTTTTTT	CASSAGTGRTGELFF
-	-	TRBJ1-2	TRBV10-3	TGTGCCATCAGTGAGGAGGCCTATGGCTACACCTTC	CAISEEAYGYTF
TRBD1	-	TRBJ1-6	TRBV5-1	TGCGCCAGCAGCAAAGGACAGGGGGGGTATGATTCACCCCTCCACTTT	CASSKGQGGYDSPLHF
TRBD2	once	TRBJ2-3	TRBV7-8	TGTGCCAGCAGCTCCAGCGGGGGGGGCACAGATACGCAGTATTTT	CASSSSGGGTDTQYF
-	-	TRBJ2-4	TRBV11-2	TGTGCCAGCAGCCCGATGGGGGCAGTGTTCGGTGCCAAAAACATTCAGTACTTC	CASSPMGAVFGAKNIQYF
TRBD1	-	TRBJ1-4	TRBV3-1/TRBV3-2	TGTGCCAGCAGCCAAGATCCTTACAGGGGATCAACTAATGAAAAACTGTTTTTT	CASSQDPYRGSTNEKLFF
-	-	TRBJ1-2	TRBV19	TGTGCCAGTAGTATTCCAGGGGTGAACTATGGCTACACCTTC	CASSIPGVNYGYTF
-	-	TRBJ2-1	TRBV10-2	TGCGCCAGCAGTGAGTTAAACACCTACAATGAGCAGTTCTTC	CASSELNTYNEQFF
-	-	TRBJ1-1	TRBV6-2/TRBV6-3	TGTGCCAGCAGTTCAGGAATGAACACTGAAGCTTTCTTT	CASSSGMNTEAFF
-	-	TRBJ2-7	TRBV6-5	TGTGCCAGTAGCTCCCGGGACAACTCCTACGAGCAGTACTTC	CASSSRDNSYEQYF
-	-	TRBJ1-1	TRBV6-5	TGTGCCAGCAGACTCGAAATTACGAACACTGAAGCTTTCTTT	CASRLEITNTEAFF
-	-	TRBJ2-2	TRBV21-1	TGTGCCAGCAGCAACCCCGGACTAGCGGGGGATACCGGGGAGCTGTTTTTT	CASSNPGLAGDTGELFF
-	-	TRBJ2-2	TRBV9	TGTGCCAGCAGCGTAGTGTCGGTACGCCCGAACACCGGGGAGCTGTTTTTT	CASSVVSVRPNTGELFF
TRBD1	-	TRBJ1-4	TRBV12-5	TGTGCTAGTGGTTTGGGGAGCATTTGGACAGGGGGCGAAAAACTGTTTTTT	CASGLGSIWTGGEKLFF
TRBD2	-	TRBJ2-5	TRBV5-1	TGCGCCAGCAGCTTGGTTATTAGCGGGGGGGAGACCCAGTACTTC	CASSLVISGGETQYF
TRBD1	-	TRBJ1-3	TRBV4-3	TGCGCCAGCAGCCAGGGACAGGGGGCATTCTCTGGAAACACCATATATTTT	CASSQGQGAFSGNTIYF
-	once	TRBJ1-6	TRBV14	TGTGCCAGCAGCCTACAACCGGGGAATTCACCCCTCCACTTT	CASSLQPGNSPLHF
-	few	TRBJ1-2	TRBV27	TGTGCCAGCAGTCCCCGACCCGGGAATGGCTACACCTTC	CASSPRPGNGYTF
TRBD1	-	TRBJ2-7	TRBV25-1	TGTGCCAGCAGAGGGACAGTCTCCTACGAGCAGTACTTC	CASRGTVSYEQYF
-	-	TRBJ2-1	TRBV21-1	TGTGCCAGCAGGCCTAAAAGACAGGGAGTTTGGTCCTACAATGAGCAGTTCTTC	CASRPKRQGVWSYNEQFF
TRBD2	once	TRBJ2-5	TRBV5-4	TGTGCCAGCAGCCCAACCGGGACTAGCGGACAAGAGACCCAGTACTTC	CASSPTGTSGQETQYF
-	-	TRBJ2-6	TRBV7-8	TGTGCCAGCAGCTTAGGAGGGGGCTCTGGGGCCAACGTCCTGACTTTC	CASSLGGGSGANVLTF
TRBD1	-	TRBJ2-7	TRBV7-2	TGTGCCAGCAGCTTATTTGGGACAGGGGGCGCCGGAATTGACGAGCAGTACTTC	CASSLFGTGGAGIDEQYF
-	-	TRBJ2-5	TRBV5-1	TGCGCCAGCAGCTTGACACCAGTTCCCCGGAAGGGGGAGACCCAGTACTTC	CASSLTPVPRKGETQYF
-	-	TRBJ2-7	TRBV2	TGTGCCAGCAGTCCGGAGGGCGGCAGCTCCTACGAGCAGTACTTC	CASSPEGGSSYEQYF
TRBD2	-	TRBJ2-3	TRBV27	TGTGCCAGCAGTTTATCGAACCTAGCGGGAGGTACGCAGTATTTT	CASSLSNLAGGTQYF
-	-	TRBJ1-2	TRBV4-2	TGTGCCAGCAGCCATGAGGGGGTGGTCTATGGCTACACCTTC	CASSHEGVVYGYTF
TRBD1	-	TRBJ2-1	TRBV11-2	TGTGCCAGCAGCTTAGACCGGGACAGGGGGCTCTATGAGCAGTTCTTC	CASSLDRDRGLYEQFF
-	few	TRBJ2-2	TRBV9	TGTGCCAGCAGCGTAGTTGGGGCAAGCGGGGAGCTGTTTTTT	CASSVVGASGELFF
-	-	TRBJ1-2	TRBV3-1/TRBV3-2	TGTGCCAGCGGTCTCGGAGGAAATATTATGAGGGGCTACACCTTC	CASGLGGNIMRGYTF
TRBD2	-	TRBJ2-7	TRBV5-5	TGTGCCAGCAGCTTGGATTTAGCGGGGGTTGCCTCCTACGAGCAGTACTTC	CASSLDLAGVASYEQYF
TRBD1	-	TRBJ1-4	TRBV5-3	TGTGCCAGAAGTCATAGAGACAGGGTGGGTAGGGGTAATGAAAAACTGTTTTTT	CARSHRDRVGRGNEKLFF
TRBD1	once	TRBJ2-7	TRBV2	TGTGCCAGCAGAGAGACAGGGGGTCTTTACGAGCAGTACTTC	CASRETGGLYEQYF
TRBD1	-	TRBJ2-2	TRBV9	TGTGCCAGCAGCGTAGATCCAGGGGGGAACACCGGGGAGCTGTTTTTT	CASSVDPGGNTGELFF
TRBD1	-	TRBJ1-6	TRBV4-1	TGCGCCAGCAGCCGACCCGACAGGGTTAGAAATTCACCCCTCCACTTT	CASSRPDRVRNSPLHF
-	-	TRBJ1-2	TRBV27	TGTGCCAGCTGCCCTAGTCTCCAGGGAATATATGGCTACACCTTC	CASCPSLQGIYGYTF
-	-	TRBJ1-3	TRBV7-9	TGTGCCAGCAGCCCGTCCCCGGCTGGAAACACCATATATTTT	CASSPSPAGNTIYF
TRBD1	-	TRBJ1-4	TRBV2	TGTGCCAGCAGTGCCAGACAGGGAAGACTGTTTTTT	CASSARQGRLFF
-	-	TRBJ1-2	TRBV7-2	TGTGCCAGCAGCGAGGGTAGGGTGAGCTATGGCTACACCTTC	CASSEGRVSYGYTF
-	-	TRBJ1-1	TRBV20-1	TGCAGTGCTAGTATGGGCTTGTCCACTGAAGCTTTCTTT	CSASMGLSTEAFF
-	-	TRBJ2-2	TRBV9	TGTGCCAGCAGCCCACGGACTGGGAGCTTTTCCGGGGAGCTGTTTTTT	CASSPRTGSFSGELFF
-	few	TRBJ2-7	TRBV6-5	TGTGCCAGCAGTTACACTACAGGGTTGCTCGACGAGCAGTACTTC	CASSYTTGLLDEQYF
-	-	TRBJ2-5	TRBV5-1	TGCGCCAGCAGCATTAGTTTTGACAGGCAAGAGACCCAGTACTTC	CASSISFDRQETQYF
-	-	TRBJ1-1	TRBV5-1	TGCGCCAGCAGCTTGACAGGCGCGAACACTGAAGCTTTCTTT	CASSLTGANTEAFF
-	-	TRBJ1-1	TRBV30	TGTGCCTGGAGGTCACCCGAGAGGAACACTGAAGCTTTCTTT	CAWRSPERNTEAFF
TRBD1	few	TRBJ1-2	TRBV6-2/TRBV6-3	TGTGCCAGCAGTGCACCCTCCGGGACAGGGGGCCCTAACTATGGCTACACCTTC	CASSAPSGTGGPNYGYTF
-	-	TRBJ1-2	TRBV27	TGTGCCAGCAGTTTTAGGGGGGGAGCCTATGGCTACACCTTC	CASSFRGGAYGYTF
-	-	TRBJ1-2	TRBV6-5	TGTGCCAGCAGTTATGGGGGAGGCTATGGCTACACCTTC	CASSYGGGYGYTF
-	-	TRBJ2-1	TRBV5-5	TGTGCCAGCAGCCATTTGTCGGGACATCCTTTCAATGAGCAGTTCTTC	CASSHLSGHPFNEQFF
TRBD1	-	TRBJ2-1	TRBV27	TGTGCCAGCAGTTTGAACGGACAGGGTGGCTTGGTCTCCTACAATGAGCAGTTCTTC	CASSLNGQGGLVSYNEQFF
-	-	TRBJ2-5	TRBV7-3	TGTGCCAGCAGCTTAGGACAGCCCCAAGAGACCCAGTACTTC	CASSLGQPQETQYF
TRBD1	-	TRBJ2-7	TRBV18	TGTGCCAGCTCAGGGACAGGGCCCTACGAGCAGTACTTC	CASSGTGPYEQYF
-	-	TRBJ2-2	TRBV5-4	TGTGCCAGCAGCTTCGCGGGATCGAACACCGGGGAGCTGTTTTTT	CASSFAGSNTGELFF
-	-	TRBJ2-3	TRBV15	TGTGCCACCAGCGTTTTCTCTCAAGAGGACAGAGGAGCGCAGTATTTT	CATSVFSQEDRGAQYF
TRBD1	many	TRBJ1-5	TRBV30	TGTGCCTGGAGTAGAGGGGGCCATCAGCCCCAGCATTTT	CAWSRGGHQPQHF